This TCR beta chain was observed in a study of blood T cells in healthy people across ages. This clonotype was picked up one time. The junction had 8 bases not matched to a gene; V was cut back by 6 bases and J by 7 bases. This CDR3 is built from 15 residues. Germline CDR1 is SGHTA and CDR2 is FQGNSA. For the second PCR, which ran for about 6 to 11 cycles, a sample-barcoded 5' primer and a J-beta primer mix were used. Via MiXCR, TCRdb re-called the 5' RACE reads, giving one row per CDR3 protein. Of approximately 1.5 million distinct CDR3 sequences listed, roughly two fifths are singletons. This sequence was found in a woman aged 18 to 35 in good health. V gene TRBV7-2 combines with J gene TRBJ2-2; 10 nucleotides match TRBD1. Sequencing was performed on blood. CDR3 in DNA: TGTGCCAGCAGTTCCCGGGGACAGGGGATCGGGGAGCTGTTTTTT. Residues: CASSSRGQGIGELFF.